This TCR beta chain was sequenced for a study of Graves' ophthalmopathy and Graves' hyperthyroidism (dated 2018 in TCRdb). For context, the study as a whole: A patient counted as having stable hyperthyroidism if there was no progression to ophthalmopathy within 18 months of follow-up. Once sampling was done, hyperthyroidism patients were given methimazole at a starting dose of 30 mg daily, while ophthalmopathy patients were given high-dose intravenous methylprednisolone. In total, approximately 140 blood samples were TCR-sequenced: some 40 ophthalmopathy, under 85 hyperthyroidism and approximately 17 hyperthyroidism-to-ophthalmopathy patients. To explore V-J signatures that distinguish ophthalmopathy from hyperthyroidism, a discovery set of about a hundred patients was enrolled, made up of under 50 with ophthalmopathy and around 60 with stable hyperthyroidism. To tell Graves' ophthalmopathy apart from Graves' hyperthyroidism, and to predict which patients would progress to ophthalmopathy, the study relied on TCR beta repertoire signatures. An independent validation cohort was composed of 18 hyperthyroidism patients and 15 to 17 patients who later progressed from hyperthyroidism to ophthalmopathy. In about six hyperthyroidism patients, the T-cell repertoires found in thyroid tissue were compared with those found in blood.

A distance of 14 bases separates the germline ends of V and J, which lose 4 bases and 4 bases respectively. Inclusive of the bounding cysteine and phenylalanine, the CDR3 is 14 residues long. The kept DNA is CDR3 alone, 42 bases in frame from the first base. Via the germline V gene (reference sequence), CDR1 is DFQATT and CDR2 SNEGSKA. The paper as a whole reports these results and caveats: Most expanded thyroid clonotypes with a frequency above 0.001 also appeared in blood, which suggests that blood repertoires may reflect the immune response in the thyroid. In cross-validation, the 13-signature model distinguished ophthalmopathy from stable hyperthyroidism with approximately 88% sensitivity and around 81% specificity, and in the test set the corresponding values were approximately 80% and 68%. Sample size was not statistically predetermined, and group allocation was not concealed from the investigators. In validation, the model predicted ophthalmopathy progression with about 71% sensitivity and roughly 72% specificity; 12 predicted patients were CT-confirmed with GO in a median of roughly 6.8 months.

The hyperthyroidism patients were 18 to 65 years old and newly diagnosed, with a disease duration of less than 2 months. Patients with other autoimmune diseases, uncontrolled infections, pregnancy or lactation were excluded from the study. Clinical symptoms, serum thyroxine, TRAb, thyroid ultrasound and orbital computed tomography formed the basis of the diagnosis. Trizol reagent was used to extract the total RNA, and its quality was then checked on an Agilent 2100 Bioanalyzer. For repertoire sequencing, the TCR beta CDR3 regions were amplified from RNA transcripts. The first round of RT-PCR was done with HTBI primers and the Qiagen OneStep RT-PCR kit, and was followed by a second round of multiplex PCR, then size selection and purification. Libraries were sequenced on an Illumina HiSeq2000 using paired-end 100 bp reads. On the study's bioinformatics: SOAPnuke was used for read processing, and reads with adapters, uncalled bases, a mean Phred below 15, or no exact constant-primer or identifier match were discarded. High-quality paired reads were merged with COPE v1.2.5. Each unique nucleotide sequence was treated as a clonotype, and MiTCR v1.1 was used to align the clonotypes to the IMGT TRB V, D and J references. The analysis was limited to V-J combinations with a frequency above 0.0001, which together covered more than 98% of repertoires. For each V-J combination, a TCR clonal expansion and chaos score was defined as the ratio of F50 clonal expansion to chaos observed in the TCRdist matrix. Features were reduced by Welch's t-statistics and random forest to over 10 V-J combinations, which fed a naive Bayes classifier. The similarity between thyroid and blood repertoires was quantified using the Morisita-Horn index. TCRdb trimmed the raw reads at Q25, called clones with MiXCR and kept productive beta chains. All rows with the same CDR3 protein become a single entry with the most common DNA and genes. TCRdb's processing, not the study's, gives the V and J calls here. This sample is represented by some 1.1 million distinct CDR3 sequences; less than 45% of them were singletons. Over 8.5% of the sample belongs to the ten largest clones.

This clonotype was recorded a few times. No antigen is known for it. No clone much larger than this one lies a single base away; base qualities are absent. Here the chain combines TRBV20-1 and TRBJ1-3, with TRBD1 as a weak D call on 6 bases. What was sequenced was peripheral blood or thyroid tissue (not recorded which). This sequence originates from an adult man with Graves' hyperthyroidism. The nucleotide sequence is TGCAGTGCTAAAATGGGGGGCAAGGGAAACACCATATATTTT. Its amino acids are CSAKMGGKGNTIYF.